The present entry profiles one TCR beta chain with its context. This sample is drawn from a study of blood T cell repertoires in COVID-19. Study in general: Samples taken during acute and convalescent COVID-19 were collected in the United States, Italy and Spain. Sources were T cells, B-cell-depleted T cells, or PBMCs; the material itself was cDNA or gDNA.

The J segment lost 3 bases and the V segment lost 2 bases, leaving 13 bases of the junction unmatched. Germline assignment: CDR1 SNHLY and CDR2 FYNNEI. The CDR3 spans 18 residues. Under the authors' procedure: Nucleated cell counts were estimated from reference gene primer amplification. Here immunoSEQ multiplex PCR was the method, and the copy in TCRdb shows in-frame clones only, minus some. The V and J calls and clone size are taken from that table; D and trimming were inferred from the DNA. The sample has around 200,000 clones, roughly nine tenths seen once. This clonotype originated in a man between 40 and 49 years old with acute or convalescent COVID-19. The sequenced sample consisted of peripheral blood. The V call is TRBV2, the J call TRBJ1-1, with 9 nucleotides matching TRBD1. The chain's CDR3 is CASSEPRQTGGRDTEAFF. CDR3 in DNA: TGTGCCAGCAGTGAACCCCGACAGACAGGGGGAAGGGACACTGAAGCTTTCTTT.